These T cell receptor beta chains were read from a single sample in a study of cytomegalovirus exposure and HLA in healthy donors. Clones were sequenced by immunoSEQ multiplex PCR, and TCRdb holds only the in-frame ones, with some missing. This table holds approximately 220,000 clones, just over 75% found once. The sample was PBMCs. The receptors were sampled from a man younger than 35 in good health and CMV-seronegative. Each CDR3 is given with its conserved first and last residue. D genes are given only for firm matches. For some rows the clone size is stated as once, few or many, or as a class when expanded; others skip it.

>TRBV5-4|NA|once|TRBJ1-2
CASSLDRVANYGYTF
TGTGCCAGCAGTCTCGATCGGGTTGCTAACTATGGCTACACCTTC
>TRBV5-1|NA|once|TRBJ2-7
CASSTWYDRRYEQYF
TGCGCCAGCAGTACTTGGTACGACAGGCGTTACGAGCAGTACTTC
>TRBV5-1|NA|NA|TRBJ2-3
CASSPGSSTGDTQYF
TGCGCCAGCAGCCCCGGCAGCTCAACAGGGGATACGCAGTATTTT
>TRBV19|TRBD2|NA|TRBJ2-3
CASSIVAGLAGNTQYF
TGTGCCAGTAGTATAGTGGCGGGACTAGCGGGGAATACGCAGTATTTT
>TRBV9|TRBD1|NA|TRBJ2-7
CASSLGTGTYEQYF
TGTGCCAGCAGCCTTGGGACAGGTACCTACGAGCAGTACTTC
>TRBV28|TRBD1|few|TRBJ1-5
CASFQPGQGDQPQHF
TGTGCCAGCTTTCAACCGGGACAGGGAGACCAGCCCCAGCATTTT
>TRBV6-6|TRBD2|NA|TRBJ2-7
CASAPSGGSYEQYF
TGTGCCAGCGCGCCAAGCGGGGGCTCCTACGAGCAGTACTTC
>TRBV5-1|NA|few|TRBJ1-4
CASSRGPINEKLFF
TGCGCCAGCAGCCGGGGTCCGATCAATGAAAAACTGTTTTTT
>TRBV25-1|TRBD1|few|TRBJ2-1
CASSRTGGTEQFF
TGTGCCAGCAGTAGGACAGGGGGCACTGAGCAGTTCTTC
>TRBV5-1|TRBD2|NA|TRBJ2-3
CASSSGTSGSGTDTQYF
TGCGCCAGCAGCTCCGGGACTAGCGGGAGTGGGACAGATACGCAGTATTTT
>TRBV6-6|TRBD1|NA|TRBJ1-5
CASSRGTVNQPQHF
TGTGCCAGCAGTCGGGGGACAGTCAATCAGCCCCAGCATTTT
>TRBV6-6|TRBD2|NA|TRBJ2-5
CASSSPLAGQETQYF
TGTGCCAGCAGTTCCCCCCTAGCGGGACAGGAGACCCAGTACTTC
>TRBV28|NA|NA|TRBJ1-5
CASSLFEGSGNQPQHF
TGTGCCAGCAGTTTATTCGAGGGTAGTGGCAATCAGCCCCAGCATTTT
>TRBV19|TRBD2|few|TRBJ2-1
CASWRTSGQIYEQFF
TGTGCCTCCTGGAGGACTAGCGGTCAGATCTATGAGCAGTTCTTC
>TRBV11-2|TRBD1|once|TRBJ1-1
CASSQGQGVTEAFF
TGTGCCAGCAGCCAGGGACAGGGGGTCACTGAAGCTTTCTTT
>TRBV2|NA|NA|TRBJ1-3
CASSAGGAKDTIYF
TGTGCCAGCAGCGCCGGGGGGGCGAAGGACACCATATATTTT
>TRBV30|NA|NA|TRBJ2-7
CAWSASGNPRGEQYF
TGTGCCTGGAGTGCTTCCGGGAACCCGAGAGGGGAGCAGTACTTC
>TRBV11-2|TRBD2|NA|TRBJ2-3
CASSLGLATDTQYF
TGTGCCAGCAGCTTAGGACTAGCTACAGATACGCAGTATTTT
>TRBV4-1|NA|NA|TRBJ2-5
CASSQRGTAGETQYF
TGCGCCAGCAGTCAACGCGGGACGGCGGGAGAGACCCAGTACTTC
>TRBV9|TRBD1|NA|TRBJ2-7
CASSTTGTGGLEQYF
TGTGCCAGCAGCACCACCGGGACAGGGGGCCTCGAGCAGTACTTC
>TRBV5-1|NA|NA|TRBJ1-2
CASSLRVGAQNYGYTF
TGCGCCAGCAGCTTGAGGGTGGGGGCGCAGAACTATGGCTACACCTTC
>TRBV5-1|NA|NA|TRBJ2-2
CASSQLAIQGRTGELFF
TGCGCCAGCAGCCAATTGGCTATCCAGGGGCGCACCGGGGAGCTGTTTTTT
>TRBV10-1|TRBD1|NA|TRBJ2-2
CASRGGANTGELFF
TGCGCCAGCCGAGGGGGCGCGAACACCGGGGAGCTGTTTTTT
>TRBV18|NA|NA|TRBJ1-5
CASSPAGGAQPQHF
TGTGCCAGCTCACCAGCGGGGGGAGCTCAGCCCCAGCATTTT
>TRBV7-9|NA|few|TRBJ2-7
CASSLPGSITYEQYF
TGTGCCAGCAGCTTACCAGGATCTATCACCTACGAGCAGTACTTC
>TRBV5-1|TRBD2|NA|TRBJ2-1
CASSLNSGGILGEQFF
TGCGCCAGCAGCCTAAACAGCGGGGGGATCCTAGGAGAGCAGTTCTTC
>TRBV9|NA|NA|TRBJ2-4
CASSVGGGGGKNIQYF
TGTGCCAGCAGCGTAGGGGGAGGGGGAGGCAAAAACATTCAGTACTTC
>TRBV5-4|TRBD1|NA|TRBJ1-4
CASSFGQGRGNEKLFF
TGTGCCAGCAGCTTCGGACAGGGTAGGGGTAATGAAAAACTGTTTTTT
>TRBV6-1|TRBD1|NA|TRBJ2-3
CASSRDSVYTDTQYF
TGTGCCAGCAGTAGGGACAGCGTATACACAGATACGCAGTATTTT
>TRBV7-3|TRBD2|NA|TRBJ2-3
CASSLIAGGPDTQYF
TGTGCCAGCAGCTTGATAGCGGGAGGTCCAGATACGCAGTATTTT
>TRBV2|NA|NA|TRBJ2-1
CASSRELNEQFF
TGTGCCAGCAGTAGGGAGCTGAATGAGCAGTTCTTC
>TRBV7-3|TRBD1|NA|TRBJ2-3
CASSLGGQGADTQYF
TGTGCCAGCAGTTTAGGCGGACAGGGGGCAGATACGCAGTATTTT
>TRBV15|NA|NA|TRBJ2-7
CATSRDGGATSAQYF
TGTGCCACCAGCAGAGATGGGGGGGCCACATCTGCGCAGTACTTC
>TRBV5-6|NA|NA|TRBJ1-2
CASKAGSNYGYTF
TGTGCCAGCAAGGCGGGTTCTAACTATGGCTACACCTTC
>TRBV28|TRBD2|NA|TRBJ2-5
CASKREFEETQYF
TGTGCCTCGAAGCGGGAGTTCGAGGAGACCCAGTACTTC